One and the same sample provided the 25 T cell receptor beta chains below, sequenced in a study of T cells after yellow fever vaccination. TCRdb used MiXCR to reprocess the 5' RACE reads, holding one entry per CDR3 protein. The sample shows 200,000 to 300,000 distinct CDR3 sequences, roughly 7.2% of them seen only once. The sequencing used CD4+ T cells sorted from PBMCs, collected 15 days after the yellow fever booster vaccination. Receptor source: a man aged 25 to 40 who received the YFV17D yellow fever vaccine.

CDR3 in amino acids: CASSRLTDTQYF. CDR3 nucleotide sequence: TGTGCCAGCTCCCGGCTCACAGATACGCAGTATTTT. The genes are TRBV18 and TRBJ2-3; D unresolved. The ends were cut back, 6 bases at V and 2 bases at J, with 6 bases in the middle. This CDR3 comprises 12 residues. Germline V gene sequence: CDR1 KGHSH, CDR2 LQKENI.

V and J are TRBV6-1 and TRBJ1-1; 8 positions agree with TRBD1. The V segment lost 7 bases and the J segment 5 bases; nucleotides outside the gene matches: 9. This CDR3 is 14 amino acids long. CDR1 is MNHNS, CDR2 SASEGT, per germline. The DNA of the CDR3 is TGTGCCAGCACCGTAACAGGGGGTCTGACTGAAGCTTTCTTT. It translates to CASTVTGGLTEAFF.

In this sample, this clonotype turned up a few times. The chain uses TRBV5-1 and TRBJ2-7; TRBD2 is a possible D gene (6 bases). There are 12 residues in the CDR3. Trimming took off 4 bases at V and 3 bases at J, with 8 bases between the two ends. The V gene's germline CDR1 is SGHRS and CDR2 YFSETQ. In nucleotides, the CDR3 is TGCGCCAGCAGCGCGGACTACTACGAGCAGTACTTC. It specifies CASSADYYEQYF.

This clonotype occurred many times. The chain employs TRBV5-6 and TRBJ2-5; D might be TRBD2 (7 bases). This CDR3 has 13 residues. The V gene lost 2 bases and the J gene lost 5 bases, with 10 bases spanning the gap. Germline CDR1 reads SGHDT; CDR2 reads YYEEEE. The CDR3 sequence: CASSLGGGETQYF. CDR3 sequence (DNA): TGTGCCAGCAGCTTAGGGGGAGGGGAGACCCAGTACTTC.

As for this clonotype: This sequence may be a read error, since a much larger clone differs from it by one base. CDR3 in DNA: TGCGCCAGCAGCCATGGACTGCTTTCCTACGAGCAGTACTTC. Translated: CASSHGLLSYEQYF. This chain connects TRBV5-1 to TRBJ2-7; D might be TRBD2 (5 bases). Germline CDR1 is SGHRS and CDR2 is YFSETQ. Trimming removed 4 bases at V and 1 base at J, with 12 bases between. There are 14 residues in the CDR3.

This clonotype was seen a handful of times. The gene calls are TRBV4-3 and TRBJ2-1; 14 bases line up with TRBD2. Losses at the gene ends were 1 base for V and 5 bases for J; bases not matched to a gene: 7. The germline CDR1 and CDR2 sequences are LGHNA and YSLEER. The CDR3 has 18 amino acids. The CDR3 reads CASSQGTGTSGSNNEQFF. The CDR3 region has the DNA TGCGCCAGCAGCCAAGGGACGGGGACTAGCGGGAGTAACAATGAGCAGTTCTTC.

The chain employs TRBV19 and TRBJ1-5; D not certain. Trimming pared 7 bases from V and 4 bases from J, leaving 17 bases between. Germline assignment: CDR1 LNHDA and CDR2 SQIVND (reference sequence). CDR3 length equals 15 residues. This CDR3 reads CASNPGGGRNQPQHF. CDR3 bases: TGTGCCAGTAACCCGGGCGGTGGTCGAAATCAGCCCCAGCATTTT.

This clonotype was seen only a few times. This chain uses TRBV11-2 with TRBJ1-6; TRBD1 matches 12 bases. In germline, CDR1 is SGHAT, CDR2 FQNNGV. This CDR3 spans 15 amino acids. After removal of 5 bases from V and 13 bases from J, the junction contained 9 bases not matched to a gene. The chain's CDR3 is CASSQYGTGGGPLHF. The CDR3 bases are TGTGCCAGCAGCCAATATGGGACAGGGGGCGGCCCCCTCCACTTT.

This clonotype was found a few times. This chain connects TRBV15 to TRBJ2-3, with D perhaps matching TRBD2 (5 bases). Germline CDR1 is LNHNV and CDR2 is YYDKDF (reference sequence). The CDR3 loop spans 13 amino acids. Trimming took 9 bases from V and 0 from J, leaving 10 bases between them. The CDR3, as DNA: TGTGCCACTCGGACTCCTAGCACAGATACGCAGTATTTT. Its protein is CATRTPSTDTQYF.

V and J are TRBV19 and TRBJ2-2; D perhaps matches TRBD1 (6 bases). CDR1 and CDR2 from the germline V gene are LNHDA and SQIVND (reference sequence). V lost 10 bases and J 2 bases, leaving 17 bases between the germline ends. This CDR3 region has 15 residues. CDR3 residues: CATARGQLNTGELFF. In DNA form, the CDR3 reads TGTGCCACTGCCCGAGGACAGCTTAACACCGGGGAGCTGTTTTTT.

This clonotype has more than one count but fewer than ten. This chain joins TRBV20-1 and TRBJ2-7; no firm D call. CDR3 length equals 12 residues. V was clipped by 5 bases and J by 2 bases, with 10 bases between them. In germline, CDR1 is DFQATT, CDR2 SNEGSKA (reference sequence). The CDR3 region has the DNA TGCAGTGCTCGTTCGAGGACCTACGAGCAGTACTTC. It yields the protein CSARSRTYEQYF.

The table lists this clonotype with a few counts. The chain carries TRBV5-6 and TRBJ2-7; 9 bases agree with TRBD1. This CDR3 has 15 amino acids. The germline CDR1 and CDR2 sequences are SGHDT and YYEEEE. V shed 4 bases and J 0 bases; nucleotides not matched to a gene: 5. As DNA, the CDR3 is TGTGCCAGCAGCCCCTGGGACAGGGACTCCTACGAGCAGTACTTC. Its protein product is CASSPWDRDSYEQYF.

This clonotype has more than one count but fewer than ten. The chain is built from TRBV20-1 and TRBJ2-5, with 14 bases matching TRBD2. V lost 3 bases to trimming and J lost 2 bases; unmatched junction nucleotides: 11. The length of the CDR3 is 18 residues. Germline-derived CDR1 and CDR2 are DFQATT and SNEGSKA (reference sequence). The CDR3 region has the DNA TGCAGTGCTAGCCTCCGACTAGCGGGAGGGCCTGGGCAAGAGACCCAGTACTTC. Its translation is CSASLRLAGGPGQETQYF.

In its sample, this clonotype was seen a few times. The CDR3 loop is CSARDTSHEQYF. The CDR3 DNA is TGCAGTGCTAGAGATACTAGCCACGAGCAGTACTTC. The gene calls are TRBV20-1 and TRBJ2-7; D perhaps matches TRBD2 (6 bases). The V gene's germline CDR1 is DFQATT and CDR2 SNEGSKA (reference sequence). CDR3 length: 12 amino acids. V was trimmed by 0 bases and J by 5 bases, leaving 8 bases between them.

At least ten counts were recorded for this clonotype. This sequence joins TRBV7-8 and TRBJ2-1; 10 nucleotides line up with TRBD1. V lost 6 bases to trimming and J lost 0 bases; unmatched junction nucleotides: 2. The CDR3 is made up of 15 amino acids. Germline CDR1 and CDR2: SGHVS and FQNEAQ. In DNA, the CDR3 is TGTGCCAGCAGACGGGACAGGGGCTCCTACAATGAGCAGTTCTTC. Its translation is CASRRDRGSYNEQFF.

The V gene is TRBV3-1, the J gene TRBJ2-5; D remains unclear. V lost 3 bases and J 7 bases, leaving 3 bases between the germline ends. The length of the CDR3 is 10 residues. CDR1 is LGHDT, CDR2 YNNKEL, per germline (reference sequence). CDR3 nucleotide sequence: TGTGCCAGCAGCCAGGGGACCCAGTACTTC. This sequence encodes CASSQGTQYF.

The chain combines TRBV20-1 with TRBJ2-4; D gene ambiguous. Germline V gene sequence: CDR1 DFQATT, CDR2 SNEGSKA (reference sequence). CDR3 size: 12 residues. CDR3 loop: CVWEGPKNIQYF. Here the CDR3 DNA reads TGCGTATGGGAAGGGCCCAAAAACATTCAGTACTTC.

This clonotype was recorded many times. The V and J genes are TRBV12-3 or TRBV12-4 and TRBJ2-1, with TRBD2 matching over 8 bases. CDR3 length: 15 residues. V shed 1 base, J shed 4 bases, and the junction held 3 bases outside the gene matches. In nucleotides, the CDR3 is TGTGCCAGCAGTTTAGGGGGACTAGATTACAATGAGCAGTTCTTC. Protein: CASSLGGLDYNEQFF.

The rearrangement joins TRBV6-5 to TRBJ1-2, with D unresolved. Trimming took 4 bases from V and 5 from J, leaving 11 bases between them. This CDR3 is 13 amino acids long. Germline V lookup: CDR1 MNHEY, CDR2 SVGAGI. The CDR3 here is CASSSRTGYGYTF. The CDR3 region has the DNA TGTGCCAGCAGTTCCAGGACGGGGTATGGCTACACCTTC.

In this sample, this clonotype turned up many times. The J gene is TRBJ1-1, the V gene TRBV30; 8 bases agree with TRBD1. The CDR3 is 13 residues long. The V and J ends lost 2 bases and 7 bases, in that order; junction bases with no gene match: 6. Germline-derived CDR1 and CDR2 are GTSNPN and SVGIG (reference sequence). The CDR3, as DNA: TGTGCCTGGAGTTCGGACAGGGACGGTGAAGCTTTCTTT. Amino acid sequence: CAWSSDRDGEAFF.

The J gene is TRBJ2-1, the V gene TRBV18, with 9 bases matching TRBD1. Germline lookup yields CDR1 KGHSH and CDR2 LQKENI. This CDR3 has 20 residues. V lost 3 bases and J lost 0; bases outside the gene matches: 15. The CDR3 reads CASSPTPGQGTKSSYNEQFF. CDR3 bases: TGTGCCAGCTCACCGACCCCGGGACAGGGAACTAAAAGCTCCTACAATGAGCAGTTCTTC.

The chain carries TRBV30 and TRBJ1-5; D is uncertain. The germline V gene has CDR1 GTSNPN and CDR2 SVGIG (reference sequence). Trimming stripped 1 base from V and 7 bases from J, with 8 bases between. This CDR3 is 12 amino acids long. DNA for the CDR3: TGTGCCTGGAGTGGGGTTAAGCAGCCCCAGCATTTT. It encodes CAWSGVKQPQHF.

Only a few counts were recorded for this clonotype. This sequence joins TRBV6-2 or TRBV6-3 and TRBJ1-1; no firm D call. The V gene lost 5 bases and the J gene lost 7 bases, with 8 bases spanning the gap. This CDR3 spans 11 amino acids. Germline V gene lookup returns CDR1 MNHEY and CDR2 SVGEGT. The CDR3 region has the DNA TGTGCCAGCAGTGACGGATTTGAAGCTTTCTTT. Encoded protein: CASSDGFEAFF.

This clonotype was seen many times. The rearrangement joins TRBV11-2 to TRBJ2-1; 8 bases are shared with TRBD2. The CDR3 loop spans 15 amino acids. J lost 4 bases, V lost 4 bases, and 6 bases had no gene match. CDR1 SGHAT and CDR2 FQNNGV come from the germline V gene. The CDR3 DNA reads TGTGCCAGCAGCTACAGCGGGGGAACTTACAATGAGCAGTTCTTC. Translation: CASSYSGGTYNEQFF.

This clonotype turned up a few times. V usage is TRBV6-4 and J usage is TRBJ2-1; D unresolved. Germline V gene sequence: CDR1 MRHNA, CDR2 SNTAGT. There are 12 residues in the CDR3. Trimming removed 2 bases at V and 8 bases at J, with 7 bases between. The CDR3 bases are TGTGCCAGCAGTGACCCCGGTCATGAGCAGTTCTTC. Encoded protein: CASSDPGHEQFF.